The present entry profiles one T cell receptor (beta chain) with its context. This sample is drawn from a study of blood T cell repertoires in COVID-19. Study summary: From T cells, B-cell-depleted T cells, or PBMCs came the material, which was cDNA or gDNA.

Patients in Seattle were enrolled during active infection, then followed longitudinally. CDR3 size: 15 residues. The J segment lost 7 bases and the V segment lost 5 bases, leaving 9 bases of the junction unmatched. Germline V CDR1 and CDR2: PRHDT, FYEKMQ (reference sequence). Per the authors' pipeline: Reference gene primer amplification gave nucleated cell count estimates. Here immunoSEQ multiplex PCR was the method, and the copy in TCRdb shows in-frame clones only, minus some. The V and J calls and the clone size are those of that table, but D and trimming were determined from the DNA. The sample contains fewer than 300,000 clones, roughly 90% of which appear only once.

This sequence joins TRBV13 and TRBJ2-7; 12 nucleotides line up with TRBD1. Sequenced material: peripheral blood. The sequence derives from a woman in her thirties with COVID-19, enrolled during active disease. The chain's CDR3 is CASSRSGTGGSEQYF. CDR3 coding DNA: TGTGCCAGCAGCCGCTCCGGGACAGGGGGCTCGGAGCAGTACTTC.